This TCR beta chain was sequenced in a study of blood T cells in healthy people across ages. General observations from the study: TCR beta diversity tracked closely with naive T cell percentage.

Notes on this clonotype: Its antigen is unidentified. Germline and junction disagree at one end, which may indicate a read error.

Using a J-beta primer mix together with a sample-barcoded 5' primer, a second PCR was run for roughly 6 to 12 cycles. The template-switch adaptor was a 5' adaptor with 12 random nucleotides. It tagged each cDNA molecule. TCRdb analysed the 5' RACE reads with MiXCR anew, one entry per CDR3 protein. The sample lists roughly 700,000 distinct CDR3 sequences, about 34% occurring once. The CDR3 covers 12 residues. Looked up from germline, CDR1 is DFQATT and CDR2 is SNEGSKA (reference sequence). This clonotype was obtained from a woman older than 75 in good health. The sample comprised blood. J is TRBJ2-2 and V is TRBV20-1; D may be TRBD2 (5 bases). CDR3 protein: CSAPVRPGERFF. The CDR3 DNA sequence: TGCAGTGCTCCCGTGCGCCCCGGGGAGCGGTTTTTT.